The 26 T cell receptor beta chains below come from one sample, sequenced in a study of cytomegalovirus exposure and HLA in healthy donors. Here immunoSEQ multiplex PCR was the method, and the copy in TCRdb shows in-frame clones only, minus some. This table has roughly 130,000 clones, roughly 89% appearing once. The sample taken for sequencing was PBMCs. The receptor source for this set is a man in his thirties or forties in good health and CMV-seronegative.

This rearrangement joins TRBV6-5 to TRBJ2-5, with D possibly TRBD2 on 6 matching bases. The germline V gene has CDR1 MNHEY and CDR2 SVGAGI. The CDR3 totals 14 residues. Between the trimmed V and J ends, which lost 8 bases and 1 base, there was a span of 14 bases. CDR3: CASVAGPGQETQYF. The CDR3 coding sequence is TGTGCCAGCGTCGCGGGGCCAGGCCAAGAGACCCAGTACTTC.

The rearrangement joins TRBV9 to TRBJ1-6, with D possibly TRBD1 on 5 matching bases. The germline gives CDR1 SGDLS, CDR2 YYNGEE. V was cut by 3 bases and J by 4 bases, with 14 bases left in between. The CDR3 sequence is 16 residues long. CDR3 nucleotides: TGTGCCAGCAGCGCTTCCCGGCAGGGATATAATTCACCCCTCCACTTT. It specifies CASSASRQGYNSPLHF.

V gene TRBV13 combines with J gene TRBJ2-7; D is ambiguous. Trimming stripped 4 bases from V and 0 bases from J, with 7 bases between. Germline lookup yields CDR1 PRHDT and CDR2 FYEKMQ (reference sequence). The length of the CDR3 is 13 residues. DNA of the CDR3: TGTGCCAGCAGCTCCGGGTCCTCCTACGAGCAGTACTTC. Translation: CASSSGSSYEQYF.

The genes are TRBV5-4 and TRBJ1-3, with D uncertain. The CDR3 is 16 amino acids. The V end lost 0 bases, the J end lost 7 bases, and 17 bases lay between the germline ends. Germline CDR1 and CDR2: SGHNT and YYREEE (reference sequence). The DNA of the CDR3 is TGTGCCAGCAGCTTGGGATCGCCTACGGGCGGGAACACCATATATTTT. Its protein product is CASSLGSPTGGNTIYF.

The rearrangement joins TRBV6-1 to TRBJ1-5; a possible D gene is TRBD1 (5 bases). This CDR3 is 16 amino acids long. Trimming removed 0 bases from V and 0 bases from J, with 9 bases in between. The germline gives CDR1 MNHNS, CDR2 SASEGT. DNA for the CDR3: TGTGCCAGCAGTGAAGCGAAAAGGGGTAGCAATCAGCCCCAGCATTTT. Encoded protein: CASSEAKRGSNQPQHF.

The rearrangement links TRBV6-6 to TRBJ2-7; D possibly corresponds to TRBD1 (5 bases). CDR1 and CDR2 (germline): MNHNY, SVGAGI (reference sequence). Trimming removed 6 bases from V and 3 bases from J, with 12 bases in between. This CDR3 has 13 amino acids. The CDR3 DNA is TGTGCCAGCAGACCACAGGAAAACTACGAGCAGTACTTC. Translation: CASRPQENYEQYF.

Here the CDR3 reads CASSQDGLRLHEQYF. CDR3 coding DNA: TGCGCCAGCAGCCAAGATGGCCTCCGCCTCCACGAGCAGTACTTC. The gene calls are TRBV4-1 and TRBJ2-7; D is unclear. This CDR3 has 15 residues. V was clipped by 0 bases and J by 5 bases, with 14 bases between them. Germline CDR1 is MGHRA and CDR2 is YSYEKL.

CDR3 in amino acids: CASIRDRGYEQFF. CDR3 DNA sequence: TGTGCCAGCATACGGGACAGGGGCTATGAGCAGTTCTTC. The rearrangement links TRBV7-2 to TRBJ2-1, with TRBD1 identical over 10 bases. CDR1 and CDR2 (germline): SGHTA, FQGNSA. V trimming: 7 bases; J trimming: 8 bases; junction bases outside the gene matches: 5. The CDR3 has 13 residues.

This clone was seen once. This rearrangement joins TRBV18 to TRBJ1-1; D unclear. The germline V gene has CDR1 KGHSH and CDR2 LQKENI. The CDR3 length is 15 residues. V gave up 1 base and J gave up 2 bases, with 11 bases separating them. CDR3: CASSPRRVANTEAFF. In nucleotides, the CDR3 is TGTGCCAGCTCACCACGGAGGGTAGCAAACACTGAAGCTTTCTTT.

The rearrangement links TRBV7-9 to TRBJ1-5, with 8 bases aligning to TRBD1. Germline assignment: CDR1 SEHNR and CDR2 FQNEAQ (reference sequence). This CDR3 comprises 12 residues. J lost 9 bases, V lost 10 bases, and 8 bases had no gene match. The CDR3 loop reads CATRGTGGPQHF. The CDR3 DNA reads TGTGCCACCAGAGGGACAGGAGGGCCCCAGCATTTT.

The chain recombines TRBV29-1 with TRBJ1-2; TRBD1 matches 7 bases. CDR3 size: 13 residues. Trimming cost V 7 bases and J 6 bases; bases outside gene matches: 11. In germline, CDR1 is SQVTM, CDR2 ANQGSEA. CDR3 bases: TGCAGCGCAGGAGAGGTAGGGGGCGATGGCTACACCTTC. This translates into CSAGEVGGDGYTF. The variable domain in full, completed from reference TRBV29-1 and TRBJ1-2, reads SAVISQKPSRDICQRGTSLTIQCQVDSQVTMMFWYRQQPGQSLTLIATANQGSEATYESGFVIDKFPISRPNLTFSTLTVSNMSPEDSSIYLCSAGEVGGDGYTFGSGTRLTVV.

This chain joins TRBV29-1 and TRBJ2-7, with 8 bases lining up with TRBD1. After removal of 6 bases from V and 1 base from J, the junction contained 2 bases not matched to a gene. Germline values: CDR1 SQVTM, CDR2 ANQGSEA. There are 12 residues in the CDR3. The CDR3 nucleotides are TGCAGCGTGCGGACAGGGTCCTACGAGCAGTACTTC. Its translation is CSVRTGSYEQYF.

The V gene is TRBV19, the J gene TRBJ1-5; D is uncertain. The CDR3 runs 14 residues. V was trimmed by 3 bases and J by 3 bases, leaving 9 bases between them. Germline CDR1 is LNHDA and CDR2 is SQIVND (reference sequence). CDR3 region: CASSIGPHNQPQHF. CDR3 coding DNA: TGTGCCAGTAGTATTGGGCCCCACAATCAGCCCCAGCATTTT.

The chain links TRBV5-6 to TRBJ2-5, with a weak D call TRBD1 (6 bases). CDR3 length equals 16 residues. Trimming stripped 4 bases from V and 0 bases from J, with 16 bases between. Germline V gives CDR1 SGHDT, CDR2 YYEEEE. CDR3 nucleotide sequence: TGTGCCAGCAGCCCTGGGACACGGCTCTACCAAGAGACCCAGTACTTC. Translating gives CASSPGTRLYQETQYF.

This sequence joins TRBV29-1 and TRBJ2-3, with 7 bases lining up with TRBD2. J was trimmed by 1 base and V by 2 bases; bases with no gene match: 6. The CDR3 is made up of 15 amino acids. CDR1 SQVTM and CDR2 ANQGSEA come from the germline V gene. CDR3 loop: CSVEFPSGRTDTQYF. The DNA for the CDR3 is TGCAGCGTTGAATTTCCTAGCGGACGCACAGATACGCAGTATTTT.

The chain is built from TRBV2 and TRBJ1-2, with D tentatively TRBD1 (5 bases). V lost 4 bases and J lost 5, with 14 bases in between. The germline gives CDR1 SNHLY, CDR2 FYNNEI. This CDR3 is 14 amino acids long. Written as DNA, the CDR3 is TGTGCCAGCAGTGCGGGGGGAACGGGATATGGCTACACCTTC. Its translation is CASSAGGTGYGYTF.

This sequence joins TRBV4-3 and TRBJ2-3; no reliable D call. The germline V and J ends were trimmed by 0 bases and 0 bases, with 10 bases remaining between them. Germline-derived CDR1 and CDR2 are LGHNA and YSLEER. The CDR3 runs 16 residues. Here the CDR3 reads CASSQDRILSTDTQYF. The CDR3 region has the DNA TGCGCCAGCAGCCAAGACCGCATACTAAGCACAGATACGCAGTATTTT.

The V and J genes are TRBV5-8 and TRBJ2-5; D is possibly TRBD2 (5 bases). Trimming took off 0 bases at V and 2 bases at J, with 17 bases between the two ends. This CDR3 is built from 17 residues. Germline V gene lookup returns CDR1 SGHTS and CDR2 YDEGEE. The CDR3 coding sequence is TGTGCCAGCAGCTTGGTGCTCAGCGGAAACTTACAAGAGACCCAGTACTTC. It encodes CASSLVLSGNLQETQYF.

The CDR3 sequence: CASSLWSRARQPQHF. Here the CDR3 DNA reads TGTGCCAGCAGTTTATGGTCGAGGGCTCGTCAGCCCCAGCATTTT. The V and J genes are TRBV28 and TRBJ1-5; D is uncertain. V lost 0 bases, J lost 6 bases, and 12 bases lay in between. CDR3 length equals 15 residues. Germline V CDR1 and CDR2: MDHEN, SYDVKM.

The chain combines TRBV4-2 with TRBJ2-5; 8 nucleotides match TRBD2. Germline assignment: CDR1 LGHNA and CDR2 YNFKEQ. CDR3 length: 16 residues. Trimming removed 3 bases from V and 5 bases from J; junction bases left unmatched: 11. This CDR3 reads CASSQAPLREGETQYF. The CDR3, as DNA: TGTGCCAGCAGCCAGGCACCCCTCCGGGAGGGGGAGACCCAGTACTTC.

The chain links TRBV5-1 to TRBJ1-6, with 7 bases that match TRBD1. J was trimmed by 7 bases and V by 8 bases; bases with no gene match: 9. The CDR3 length is 14 residues. The germline gives CDR1 SGHRS, CDR2 YFSETQ. The CDR3 here is CASSRDRRNSPLHF. In nucleotides, the CDR3 is TGCGCCAGTTCGCGGGACAGAAGGAATTCACCCCTCCACTTT.

This clone has a single count. The rearrangement links TRBV6-5 to TRBJ1-5, with 9 bases that match TRBD1. Germline lookup yields CDR1 MNHEY and CDR2 SVGAGI. After removal of 7 bases from V and 4 bases from J, the junction contained 5 bases not matched to a gene. The CDR3 has 14 residues. For the CDR3, the DNA is TGTGCCAGCAAGGGGACAGGGCGGAATCAGCCCCAGCATTTT. This gives the protein CASKGTGRNQPQHF.

The gene calls are TRBV27 and TRBJ2-3; 9 bases are a match to TRBD1. J lost 3 bases, V lost 6 bases, and 1 base had no gene match. The CDR3 sequence is 13 residues long. Germline-derived CDR1 and CDR2 are MNHEY and SMNVEV (reference sequence). The CDR3 here is CASRGQGTDTQYF. DNA of the CDR3: TGTGCCAGCAGGGGACAGGGAACAGATACGCAGTATTTT.

This clone came up once. The V gene is TRBV7-9, the J gene TRBJ2-2, with D possibly being TRBD1 (5 bases). V dropped 5 bases and J dropped 0 bases, with 10 bases sitting between them. The V gene's germline CDR1 is SEHNR and CDR2 FQNEAQ (reference sequence). The CDR3 spans 15 residues. The CDR3 reads CASSKTAPNTGELFF. CDR3 nucleotides: TGTGCCAGCAGCAAGACAGCGCCGAACACCGGGGAGCTGTTTTTT.

CDR3 bases: TGCAGTGTGTCAGGCTCCTACGAGCAGTACTTC. Protein product: CSVSGSYEQYF. The chain links TRBV20-1 to TRBJ2-7, with no clear D. Germline V gene data show CDR1 as DFQATT and CDR2 as SNEGSKA (reference sequence). Trimming took 7 bases from V and 0 from J, leaving 7 bases between them. The CDR3 is 11 amino acids.

This chain links TRBV6-5 with TRBJ1-1; the D is unclear. Trimming took 4 bases from V and 7 from J, leaving 22 bases between them. CDR3 length: 16 residues. Per the germline V gene, CDR1 is MNHEY and CDR2 is SVGAGI. This chain's CDR3 is CASSSQSSGMLFEAFF. CDR3 sequence (DNA): TGTGCCAGCAGTTCTCAATCTTCAGGAATGCTATTTGAAGCTTTCTTT.